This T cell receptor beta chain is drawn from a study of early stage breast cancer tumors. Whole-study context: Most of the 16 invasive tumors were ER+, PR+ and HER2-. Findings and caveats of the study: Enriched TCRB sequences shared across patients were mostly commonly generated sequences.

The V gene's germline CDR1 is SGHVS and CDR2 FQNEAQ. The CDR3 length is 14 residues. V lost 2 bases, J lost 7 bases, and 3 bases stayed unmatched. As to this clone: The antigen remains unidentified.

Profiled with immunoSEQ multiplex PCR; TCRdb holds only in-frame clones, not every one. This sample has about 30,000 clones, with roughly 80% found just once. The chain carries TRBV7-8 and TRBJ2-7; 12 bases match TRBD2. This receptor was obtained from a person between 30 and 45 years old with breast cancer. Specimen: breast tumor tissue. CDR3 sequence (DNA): TGTGCCAGCAGCTTAACTAGCGGGAGGAATGAGCAGTACTTC. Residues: CASSLTSGRNEQYF.